Following are 23 T cell receptor beta chains from one sample sequenced in a study of cytomegalovirus exposure and HLA in healthy donors (dated by TCRdb to about 2017). Library prep was done by the immunoSEQ multiplex PCR assay. For the multiplex PCR, a mixture combining 60 forward primers for TCR Vbeta segments and 13 reverse primers for TCR Jbeta segments was used. TCRdb holds this immuneACCESS table with in-frame rearrangements only. Some clones are missing; in checked studies, unresolved V genes explain under half, and the rest has no known cause. Recorded for this sample are 85,000 to 100,000 clones; approximately 80% of them occurred a single time. The ten largest clones add up to more than 2.5% of the sample. Sequencing was carried out using PBMCs. These receptors all come from a male donor in good health and CMV-seropositive.

V is TRBV30 and J is TRBJ2-2; 8 bases align to TRBD1. CDR3 length equals 14 residues. Germline CDR1 and CDR2: GTSNPN and SVGIG (reference sequence). The J segment lost 1 base and the V segment lost 7 bases, leaving 5 bases of the junction unmatched. DNA of the CDR3: TGTGCCTCTACGACAGGGGTGAACACCGGGGAGCTGTTTTTT. Translation gives CASTTGVNTGELFF.

The chain uses TRBV28 and TRBJ1-4, with D possibly TRBD1 on 6 matching bases. Germline-derived CDR1 and CDR2 are MDHEN and SYDVKM. The CDR3 is 17 amino acids. Trimming took 5 bases from V and 0 from J, leaving 16 bases between them. CDR3 protein: CASSPWTVGATNEKLFF. CDR3 DNA: TGTGCCAGCAGTCCCTGGACAGTTGGTGCAACTAATGAAAAACTGTTTTTT.

The chain carries TRBV7-9 and TRBJ1-1, with a weak D call TRBD1 (5 bases). Trimming stripped 2 bases from V and 9 bases from J, with 13 bases between. The CDR3 runs 13 residues. Germline CDR1 is SEHNR and CDR2 is FQNEAQ (reference sequence). CDR3 coding DNA: TGTGCCAGCAGCTTATCGGTAGGGGAAAAAGCTTTCTTT. It codes for CASSLSVGEKAFF. The full variable domain, its missing parts supplied by reference TRBV7-9 and TRBJ1-1, is DTGVSQNPRHKITKRGQNVTFRCDPISEHNRLYWYRQTLGQGPEFLTYFQNEAQLEKSRLLSDRFSAERPKGSFSTLEIQRTEQGDSAMYLCASSLSVGEKAFFGQGTRLTVV.

V usage is TRBV6-1 and J usage is TRBJ2-2; TRBD1 matches at 9 bases. The germline V gene has CDR1 MNHNS and CDR2 SASEGT. This CDR3 region has 15 residues. V was clipped by 2 bases and J by 6 bases; unmatched bases: 4. This CDR3 is CASSERDRAPGELFF. CDR3 in DNA: TGTGCCAGCAGTGAAAGGGACAGGGCCCCCGGGGAGCTGTTTTTT.

The chain has TRBV6-5 and TRBJ2-5; tentative D call: TRBD1 (5 bases). Trimming removed 6 bases at V and 1 base at J, with 15 bases between. This CDR3 spans 15 amino acids. Germline CDR1 MNHEY, CDR2 SVGAGI. CDR3 nucleotide sequence: TGTGCCAGCAGCGCAGGCCAGGGTACCCAAGAGACCCAGTACTTC. Its protein is CASSAGQGTQETQYF.

The chain links TRBV19 to TRBJ2-1; 15 nucleotides align to TRBD2. The germline gives CDR1 LNHDA, CDR2 SQIVND (reference sequence). The CDR3 contains 14 residues. The trim removed 5 bases at V and 15 bases at J, leaving 8 bases unmatched. The CDR3 DNA reads TGTGCCAGTAGTCCCGGGACTAGCGGGGGGCGAACGTTCTTC. This encodes CASSPGTSGGRTFF.

V gene TRBV15 combines with J gene TRBJ2-7, with D perhaps TRBD2 (5 bases). Trimming took 5 bases from V and 2 from J, leaving 13 bases between them. From germline, CDR1 is LNHNV and CDR2 YYDKDF (reference sequence). The CDR3 sequence is 14 residues long. The CDR3 region has the DNA TGTGCCACCAGCCCACCGGGGTCCACCTACGAGCAGTACTTC. Translation: CATSPPGSTYEQYF.

This clone appeared a few times. This sequence joins TRBV7-6 and TRBJ2-7, with D possibly TRBD2 on 7 matching bases. The CDR3 is 14 amino acids. Germline CDR1 SGHVS, CDR2 FNYEAQ. Trimming stripped 2 bases from V and 6 bases from J, with 14 bases between. CDR3 sequence reads: CASSLRAGEGEQYF. The CDR3 DNA reads TGTGCCAGCAGCTTACGGGCAGGGGAGGGCGAGCAGTACTTC.

This chain uses TRBV29-1 with TRBJ1-4, with D possibly TRBD1 on 5 matching bases. CDR1 and CDR2 (germline): SQVTM, ANQGSEA. The V and J ends lost 2 bases and 4 bases respectively, with 11 bases between them. This CDR3 comprises 14 residues. The CDR3, as DNA: TGCAGCGTTGAAATCGGGGACTTTAATGAAAAACTGTTTTTT. Residues: CSVEIGDFNEKLFF.

V is TRBV29-1 and J is TRBJ1-5; 7 positions agree with TRBD1. This CDR3 has 13 amino acids. The germline V gene encodes CDR1 SQVTM and CDR2 ANQGSEA. The junction had 6 bases not matched to a gene; V was cut back by 4 bases and J by 6 bases. The CDR3 reads CSVGQGGRQPQHF. The CDR3 nucleotides are TGCAGCGTTGGGCAGGGGGGACGTCAGCCCCAGCATTTT.

DNA of the CDR3: TGTGCCAGCAGCTTGGGAGCGGGGTCCTACAATGAGCAGTTCTTC. This codes for CASSLGAGSYNEQFF. The chain is built from TRBV5-4 and TRBJ2-1; 7 bases agree with TRBD2. Germline assignment: CDR1 SGHNT and CDR2 YYREEE (reference sequence). The CDR3 is 15 amino acids. V trimming: 0 bases; J trimming: 1 base; junction bases outside the gene matches: 1.

The chain couples TRBV12-5 to TRBJ2-2; 7 bases are shared with TRBD2. Trimming at V came to 1 base and at J to 5 bases, leaving 7 bases not matched to a gene. Germline lookup yields CDR1 LGHNT and CDR2 FRNRAP. The CDR3 length is 16 residues. CDR3 sequence (DNA): TGTGCTAGTGGTTTGGGGCGGGGGATGAGGACCGGGGAGCTGTTTTTT. Its protein product is CASGLGRGMRTGELFF.

The CDR3 DNA reads TGTGCCAGCAGGGGGTGGAGGACTGGGGCCAACGTCCTGACTTTC. This gives the protein CASRGWRTGANVLTF. The rearrangement links TRBV2 to TRBJ2-6, with D possibly matching TRBD2 (5 bases). Germline lookup yields CDR1 SNHLY and CDR2 FYNNEI. The CDR3 covers 15 residues. Trimming shortened V by 6 bases and J by 2 bases, and 11 bases separated the two germline ends. Variable domain in full (rest from reference TRBV2 and TRBJ2-6): EPEVTQTPSHQVTQMGQEVILRCVPISNHLYFYWYRQILGQKVEFLVSFYNNEISEKSEIFDDQFSVERPDGSNFTLKIRSTKLEDSAMYFCASRGWRTGANVLTFGAGSRLTVL.

This chain connects TRBV7-2 to TRBJ2-5, with TRBD2 identical over 8 bases. This CDR3 contains 12 residues. V trimming: 6 bases; J trimming: 5 bases; junction bases outside the gene matches: 2. Looked up from germline, CDR1 is SGHTA and CDR2 is FQGNSA. CDR3 in amino acids: CASRAGEETQYF. The DNA for the CDR3 is TGTGCCAGCAGAGCGGGGGAGGAGACCCAGTACTTC.

The CDR3 is CASSKSSVGADTQYF. CDR3 nucleotides: TGTGCCAGTAGTAAATCTAGCGTCGGTGCAGATACGCAGTATTTT. The gene calls are TRBV19 and TRBJ2-3, with a tentative D call TRBD2 (6 bases). The length of the CDR3 is 15 residues. The V end was cut by 4 bases, the J end by 4 bases, with 15 bases between. Germline V gene lookup returns CDR1 LNHDA and CDR2 SQIVND (reference sequence).

The V and J genes are TRBV6-4 and TRBJ1-1, with TRBD1 matching over 10 bases. Germline V gene data show CDR1 as MRHNA and CDR2 as SNTAGT. Trimming took 4 bases from V and 1 from J; bases not matched to a gene: 3. The CDR3 is 15 residues long. CDR3 loop: CASSGGQGGNTEAFF. The CDR3 DNA sequence: TGTGCCAGCAGTGGTGGACAGGGGGGGAACACTGAAGCTTTCTTT.

This clone was seen just once. The chain is built from TRBV5-4 and TRBJ1-6; TRBD1 aligns across 10 bases. The trim removed 0 bases at V and 5 bases at J, leaving 5 bases unmatched. Germline CDR1 is SGHNT and CDR2 is YYREEE (reference sequence). The CDR3 covers 17 residues. This chain's CDR3 is CASSLGGGQGDNSPLHF. In DNA, the CDR3 is TGTGCCAGCAGCTTGGGGGGAGGACAGGGGGATAATTCACCCCTCCACTTT.

V and J are TRBV5-1 and TRBJ1-6; D is unclear. V was pared by 0 bases and J by 2 bases, with 6 bases between. Germline values: CDR1 SGHRS, CDR2 YFSETQ. This CDR3 has 15 amino acids. CDR3 nucleotide sequence: TGCGCCAGCAGCTTGGGGGAGACCTATAATTCACCCCTCCACTTT. It specifies CASSLGETYNSPLHF. The whole variable domain, remainder taken from reference TRBV5-1 and TRBJ1-6, is KAGVTQTPRYLIKTRGQQVTLSCSPISGHRSVSWYQQTPGQGLQFLFEYFSETQRNKGNFPGRFSGRQFSNSRSEMNVSTLELGDSALYLCASSLGETYNSPLHFGNGTRLTVT.

This clone was recorded only once. DNA of the CDR3: TGTGCCAGCAGCTTGGGGACAGGTGTCTACGAGCAGTACTTC. It encodes CASSLGTGVYEQYF. V gene TRBV7-2 combines with J gene TRBJ2-7; 8 positions match TRBD1. This CDR3 is built from 14 residues. V was clipped by 3 bases and J by 3 bases; unmatched bases: 4. CDR1 is SGHTA and CDR2 is FQGNSA in the germline V gene. The complete variable domain, with remaining parts taken from reference TRBV7-2 and TRBJ2-7, reads GAGVSQSPSNKVTEKGKDVELRCDPISGHTALYWYRQSLGQGLEFLIYFQGNSAPDKSGLPSDRFSAERTGGSVSTLTIQRTQQEDSAVYLCASSLGTGVYEQYFGPGTRLTVT.

A remark on this clone: A junction boundary mismatches the germline segment, possibly from a read error. This chain links TRBV30 with TRBJ1-1; TRBD1 matches at 9 bases. This CDR3 has 15 amino acids. The germline CDR1 and CDR2 sequences are GTSNPN and SVGIG (reference sequence). CDR3 sequence reads: CAWNIQQGAKAEVFF. The CDR3 DNA sequence: TGTGCCTGGAACATCCAACAGGGGGCAAAGGCTGAAGTTTTCTTT.

The V call is TRBV28, the J call TRBJ1-1; no firm D call. CDR1 is MDHEN, CDR2 SYDVKM, per germline. V lost 3 bases and J 6 bases, leaving 8 bases between the germline ends. This CDR3 is 12 amino acids long. CDR3 region: CASSFWEAEAFF. CDR3 DNA sequence: TGTGCCAGCAGTTTTTGGGAGGCTGAAGCTTTCTTT.

J is TRBJ2-1 and V is TRBV18; TRBD2 is a possible D gene (6 bases). CDR1 and CDR2 (germline): KGHSH, LQKENI. The length of the CDR3 is 11 residues. Deletions cut 8 bases from V and 10 bases from J, with 12 bases between. In DNA, the CDR3 is TGTGCCAGCCACGATGGGGGGGAGCAGTTCTTC. As protein: CASHDGGEQFF. Supplemented by reference TRBV18 and TRBJ2-1, the full variable domain reads NAGVMQNPRHLVRRRGQEARLRCSPMKGHSHVYWYRQLPEEGLKFMVYLQKENIIDESGMPKERFSAEFPKEGPSILRIQQVVRGDSAAYFCASHDGGEQFFGPGTRLTVL.

The V call is TRBV29-1, the J call TRBJ1-1, with 9 bases matching TRBD1. V lost 5 bases and J lost 5; bases outside the gene matches: 6. CDR3 length equals 13 residues. CDR1 SQVTM and CDR2 ANQGSEA come from the germline V gene. CDR3 region: CSVPGTGFTEAFF. CDR3 nucleotide sequence: TGCAGCGTTCCCGGGACAGGGTTTACTGAAGCTTTCTTT.